Below, 8 T cell receptor beta chains from the same sample are listed, as sequenced in a study of cytomegalovirus exposure and HLA in healthy donors. Primers included in the PCR were 60 Vbeta and 13 Jbeta primers. Clones were sequenced by immunoSEQ multiplex PCR, and TCRdb holds only the in-frame ones, with some missing. The sample features under 150,000 clones, with under 3.5% in its top ten. The material sequenced was PBMCs. These receptors came from a man in his forties or fifties in good health and CMV-seronegative.

The chain links TRBV5-1 to TRBJ2-4; D gene ambiguous. The CDR3 is made up of 14 amino acids. The germline V gene has CDR1 SGHRS and CDR2 YFSETQ. V was cut by 3 bases and J by 0 bases, with 7 bases left in between. The CDR3 sequence is CASSSPGAKNIQYF. The CDR3 DNA reads as TGCGCCAGCAGCTCCCCGGGAGCCAAAAACATTCAGTACTTC.

The chain combines TRBV5-1 with TRBJ2-6; 8 bases agree with TRBD1. V trimming: 1 base; J trimming: 4 bases; junction bases outside the gene matches: 1. CDR1 and CDR2 (germline): SGHRS, YFSETQ. The CDR3 sequence is 15 residues long. In DNA form, the CDR3 reads TGCGCCAGCAGCTTGACAGGGGGAGGGGCCAACGTCCTGACTTTC. It codes for CASSLTGGGANVLTF. Combining the CDR3 with reference TRBV5-1 and TRBJ2-6 gives the whole variable domain KAGVTQTPRYLIKTRGQQVTLSCSPISGHRSVSWYQQTPGQGLQFLFEYFSETQRNKGNFPGRFSGRQFSNSRSEMNVSTLELGDSALYLCASSLTGGGANVLTFGAGSRLTVL.

This chain uses TRBV28 with TRBJ2-7; perhaps TRBD1 as D (5 bases). This CDR3 is 13 amino acids long. From germline, CDR1 is MDHEN and CDR2 SYDVKM. Between the trimmed V and J ends, which lost 6 bases and 4 bases, there was a span of 13 bases. In DNA form, the CDR3 reads TGTGCCAGCAGAATGGGCAGGGAATACGAGCAGTACTTC. Protein: CASRMGREYEQYF.

The chain recombines TRBV5-1 with TRBJ1-6, with a weak D call TRBD1 (6 bases). Trimming shortened V by 4 bases and J by 5 bases, and 16 bases separated the two germline ends. This CDR3 comprises 16 residues. Germline-derived CDR1 and CDR2 are SGHRS and YFSETQ. CDR3 bases: TGCGCCAGCAGCCCCAGGGCCGGGACAAATAATTCACCCCTCCACTTT. Its translation is CASSPRAGTNNSPLHF.

In DNA form, the CDR3 reads TGTGCCAGTAGTATAAGGCAGGGGGCATGGGAGCTGTTTTTT. Amino acid sequence: CASSIRQGAWELFF. This chain links TRBV19 with TRBJ2-2, with 8 bases matching TRBD1. The CDR3 runs 14 residues. J lost 9 bases, V lost 2 bases, and 5 bases had no gene match. CDR1 and CDR2 (germline): LNHDA, SQIVND (reference sequence).

The rearrangement links TRBV5-8 to TRBJ1-2; 8 bases align to TRBD1. Germline V lookup: CDR1 SGHTS, CDR2 YDEGEE. J was trimmed by 7 bases and V by 3 bases; bases with no gene match: 5. CDR3 size: 13 residues. The CDR3 coding sequence is TGTGCCAGCAGCTACGGACAGGGCGGTGGCTACACCTTC. Translation gives CASSYGQGGGYTF.

On this clone: The sample holds other DNA sequences that translate to the same CDR3. This sequence joins TRBV7-2 and TRBJ1-2, with D possibly TRBD1 on 5 matching bases. Germline assignment: CDR1 SGHTA and CDR2 FQGNSA. The CDR3 totals 13 residues. Trimming left V 0 bases short and J 3 bases short, with 5 bases between. Here the CDR3 reads CASSLAGDYGYTF. The CDR3 DNA reads as TGTGCCAGCAGCTTAGCAGGGGACTATGGCTACACCTTC.

The chain uses TRBV16 and TRBJ1-2, with D uncertain. Deletions cut 1 base from V and 8 bases from J, with 17 bases between. The germline V gene has CDR1 KGHSY and CDR2 FQNENV. The CDR3 spans 15 residues. Here the CDR3 DNA reads TGTGCCAGCAGCCAATTAACAGTCTCCGTAGGCGGCTACACCTTC. Its protein is CASSQLTVSVGGYTF. Filled out from reference TRBV16 and TRBJ1-2, the complete variable domain reads GEEVAQTPKHLVRGEGQKAKLYCAPIKGHSYVFWYQQVLKNEFKFLISFQNENVFDETGMPKERFSAKCLPNSPCSLEIQATKLEDSAVYFCASSQLTVSVGGYTFGSGTRLTVV.